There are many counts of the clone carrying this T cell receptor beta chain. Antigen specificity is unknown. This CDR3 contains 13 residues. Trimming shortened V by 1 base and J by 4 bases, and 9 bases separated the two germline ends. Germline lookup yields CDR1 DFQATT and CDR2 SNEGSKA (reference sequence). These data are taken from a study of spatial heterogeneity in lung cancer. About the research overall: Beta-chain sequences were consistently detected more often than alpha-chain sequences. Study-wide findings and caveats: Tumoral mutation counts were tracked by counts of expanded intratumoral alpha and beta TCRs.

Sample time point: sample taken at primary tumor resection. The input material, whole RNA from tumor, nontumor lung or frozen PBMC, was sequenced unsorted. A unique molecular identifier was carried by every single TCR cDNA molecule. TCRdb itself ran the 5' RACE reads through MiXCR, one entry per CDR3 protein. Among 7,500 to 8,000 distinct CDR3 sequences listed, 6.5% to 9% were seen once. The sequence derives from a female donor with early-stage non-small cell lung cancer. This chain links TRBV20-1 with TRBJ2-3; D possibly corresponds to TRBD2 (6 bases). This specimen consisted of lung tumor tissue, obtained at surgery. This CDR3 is CSARASAPDTQYF. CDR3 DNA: TGCAGTGCTAGAGCTAGCGCCCCAGATACGCAGTATTTT.